This T cell receptor beta chain was found in a study of molecular identifiers for immune sequencing clone quantification (dated by TCRdb to between 2017 and 2018). Regarding the complete study: In a replicate experiment, RNA from 20,000 or 100,000 naive CD8 T cells was split into five aliquots, four of which were sequenced. This methods study benchmarked molecular-identifier clustering-based TCR repertoire sequencing (MIDCIRS) and TCR RNA copy counting, using CD8 T cells to do so.

Library preparation employed PCR. The data were produced on an Illumina HiSeq 4000. Bulk TCR libraries were generated as previously described, with the TCR primers listed in Table S5 used. Purification of total RNA was performed with the Qiagen AllPrep DNA/RNA kit. Before analysis, reads from multiple sequencing runs of one library were combined. In the authors' own workflow: Only reads with exact TCR constant sequence were kept, trimmed to 150 nt, and grouped by their 12-nt molecular barcodes. Reads in each barcode group were sub-clustered using a 15% Levenshtein threshold, and a quality-weighted consensus sequence was built for each RNA molecule. Non-functional sequences were discarded, and so were lower-count sequences lying one edit away from another sequence. Barcode sub-clusters with fewer than 20% of the maximum read count were removed, based on fitting two negative binomial distributions. The raw public reads went through TCRdb reprocessing: fastp at Q25, MiXCR clone calling, in-frame beta chains kept. Here each entry gathers all rows of one CDR3 protein and keeps the most common genes and DNA. These V and J calls derive from TCRdb rather than the authors' analysis. The sample table holds some 650,000 distinct CDR3 sequences, of which nearly 20% were seen once. 0.85% of the sample lies in the top ten.

Naive CD8 T cell libraries were made from roughly 21,000 to 960,000 sorted cells using 10%, 30% or 50% of purified RNA. Naive CD8 T cells, defined as CD8+CD4-CCR7+CD45RA+, were FACS-sorted into RLT Plus buffer on a BD FACSAria II. To test detection sensitivity, Jurkat RNA equivalent to more than 9 TCR copies was spiked into samples of about 19,000-1,100,000 naive CD8 T cells. CD8 T cells were enriched with RosetteSep CD8+ T Cell Enrichment Cocktail and Ficoll-Paque, followed by ACK red cell lysis. V loses 2 bases, J loses 2 bases, and the germline ends lie 13 bases apart. CDR3 length: 15 amino acids, cysteine to phenylalanine. The retained sequence is limited to the CDR3, 45 bases, with the frame set at the first base. Looking up the germline V gene (reference sequence) yields CDR1 SGHNT and CDR2 YYREEE. This clonotype has more than one count but fewer than ten. The specificity of this receptor is unknown. Qualities for individual bases were not recorded, and no much larger clone is one base off.

What the study reported, not specific to this receptor: The sizes of highly expanded clones could end up underestimated when identical TCR molecules share a barcode. Naive libraries contained spiked-in Jurkat TCR RNA (roughly ten copies' worth), which is not part of the donor repertoire. Spiked-in Jurkat TCR RNA equal to a single cell's worth was reported to be detectable even within 1,100,000 naive CD8 T cells. When barcode sub-clustering was not used, chimeric consensus sequences inflated TCR diversity, with chimeras reaching as high as 47%. Approximately 3 recovered TCR RNA copies per cell were obtained by modeling, versus approximately 10 by digital PCR, implying a capture efficiency of 25% to 30%. In CMV-specific effector cells, over 97% of molecules were held by clones above 20 RNA copies, whereas under 1% of molecules were held by such clones in naive cells.

Sample: naive CD8+ T cells from blood, with Jurkat cell RNA spiked in. The meaning of the sample's cell subset or site label: FACS-sorted CD8+CD4-CCR7+CD45RA+ naive T cells. The clonotype was recovered from a human donor in good health. Some libraries in this study had Jurkat cell RNA spiked in. The chain is encoded by TRBV5-4 joined to TRBJ1-2; a tentative D call is TRBD1 (5 bases match). The sequenced DNA is TGTGCCAGCAGCTTCGCCGGGGGTACGAACTATGGCTACACCTTC. Its protein is CASSFAGGTNYGYTF.